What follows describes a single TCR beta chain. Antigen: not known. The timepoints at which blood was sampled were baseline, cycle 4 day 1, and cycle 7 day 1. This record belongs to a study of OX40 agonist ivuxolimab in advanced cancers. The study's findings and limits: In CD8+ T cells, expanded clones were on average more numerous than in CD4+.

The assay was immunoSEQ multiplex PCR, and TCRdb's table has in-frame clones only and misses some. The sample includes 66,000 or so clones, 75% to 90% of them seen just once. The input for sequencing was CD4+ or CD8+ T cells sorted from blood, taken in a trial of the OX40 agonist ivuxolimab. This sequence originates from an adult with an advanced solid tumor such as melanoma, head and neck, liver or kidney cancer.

This chain's CDR3 is CASSITLGVSIGDTQYF. The CDR3 bases are TGTGCCAGCAGTATTACGCTGGGGGTCTCGATCGGGGATACGCAGTATTTT. V gene TRBV27 combines with J gene TRBJ2-3, with D perhaps being TRBD1 or TRBD2 (5 bases each). The germline V and J ends were trimmed by 5 bases and 6 bases, with 24 bases remaining between them. Germline V gene sequence: CDR1 MNHEY, CDR2 SMNVEV (reference sequence). This CDR3 region has 17 residues.